Presented here are 15 T cell receptor beta chains from one specimen sequenced in a study of T cells in Graves' hyperthyroidism and ophthalmopathy. The CDR3 regions of TCR beta were amplified from RNA transcripts. In the first-round RT-PCR of the TCR CDR3, the HTBI primer set was used. Via MiXCR, TCRdb re-called the multiplex PCR reads, giving one row per CDR3 protein. Altogether a few hundred thousand distinct CDR3 sequences are present, more than 20% being singletons, with the ten largest covering over 70%. The sample comprised blood. The source is a man aged 50 to 59 with Graves' hyperthyroidism.

This chain links TRBV20-1 with TRBJ1-2; D unresolved. The CDR3 covers 14 residues. Germline CDR1 reads DFQATT; CDR2 reads SNEGSKA (reference sequence). The V end was cut by 6 bases, the J end by 9 bases, with 23 bases between. CDR3 coding DNA: TGCAGTGCCATCACAACTGACTCCGGTGGAAGCTACACCTTC. Its protein is CSAITTDSGGSYTF.

The chain recombines TRBV10-3 with TRBJ2-5; D remains ambiguous. The germline CDR1 and CDR2 sequences are ENHRY and SYGVKD. V lost 5 bases and J 4 bases, leaving 11 bases between the germline ends. This CDR3 is 13 amino acids long. The DNA of the CDR3 is TGTGCCATCAGTTACACCTCCACAGAGACCCAGTACTTC. It is translated as CAISYTSTETQYF.

The sample holds a few counts of this clonotype. The chain recombines TRBV6-2 or TRBV6-3 with TRBJ1-5; no clear D. CDR3 length: 17 amino acids. CDR1 and CDR2 (germline): MNHEY, SVGEGT. V gave up 2 bases and J gave up 0 bases, with 14 bases separating them. CDR3 protein: CASSYPGRIYSNQPQHF. In nucleotides, the CDR3 is TGTGCCAGCAGTTACCCTGGACGGATTTATAGCAATCAGCCCCAGCATTTT.

V gene TRBV2 combines with J gene TRBJ1-1; D is undetermined. The CDR3 runs 14 residues. Looked up from germline, CDR1 is SNHLY and CDR2 is FYNNEI. V was shortened by 6 bases and J by 0 bases, with 11 bases between the two germline ends. The CDR3 bases are TGTGCCAGCAGGCCACCAAGGATGAACACTGAAGCTTTCTTT. Its protein is CASRPPRMNTEAFF.

In this sample, this clonotype turned up a few times. The gene calls are TRBV7-6 and TRBJ2-2; no firm D call. V lost 4 bases, J lost 3 bases, and 6 bases lay in between. The germline CDR1 and CDR2 sequences are SGHVS and FNYEAQ. This CDR3 is built from 13 residues. CDR3 protein: CASSSQDTGELFF. The CDR3 coding sequence is TGTGCCAGCAGCTCCCAAGACACCGGGGAGCTGTTTTTT.

The chain combines TRBV29-1 with TRBJ2-7, with 8 bases that match TRBD1. Trimming took 7 bases from V and 4 from J; bases not matched to a gene: 6. The CDR3 has 12 residues. Germline lookup yields CDR1 SQVTM and CDR2 ANQGSEA. The CDR3 loop reads CSASGGSYEQYF. DNA for the CDR3: TGCAGCGCCTCAGGGGGCTCATACGAGCAGTACTTC.

V is TRBV2 and J is TRBJ2-1; TRBD1 agrees at 7 bases. The CDR3 is 15 amino acids. Germline values: CDR1 SNHLY, CDR2 FYNNEI. The J segment lost 5 bases and the V segment lost 8 bases, leaving 12 bases of the junction unmatched. The CDR3 here is CASVKGAEGDNEQFF. CDR3 DNA sequence: TGTGCCAGCGTTAAGGGGGCGGAAGGTGACAATGAGCAGTTCTTC.

Many counts were recorded for this clonotype. The chain uses TRBV2 and TRBJ1-1; TRBD1 might be the D (5 bases). The CDR3 extends over 13 amino acids. Trimming removed 2 bases from V and 7 bases from J, with 11 bases in between. The V gene's germline CDR1 is SNHLY and CDR2 FYNNEI. The CDR3 here is CASSELGLREAFF. The CDR3 DNA reads as TGTGCCAGCAGTGAATTGGGACTTCGTGAAGCTTTCTTT. The variable domain in full, with the rest retrieved from reference TRBV2 and TRBJ1-1, is EPEVTQTPSHQVTQMGQEVILRCVPISNHLYFYWYRQILGQKVEFLVSFYNNEISEKSEIFDDQFSVERPDGSNFTLKIRSTKLEDSAMYFCASSELGLREAFFGQGTRLTVV.

The genes are TRBV6-2 or TRBV6-3 and TRBJ2-1, with 12 positions matching TRBD2. V lost 4 bases, J lost 9 bases, and 10 bases stayed unmatched. This CDR3 comprises 16 residues. Germline-derived CDR1 and CDR2 are MNHEY and SVGEGT. The CDR3 loop reads CASSSGGLAGSVEQFF. In nucleotides, the CDR3 is TGTGCCAGCAGTTCAGGCGGACTAGCGGGAAGCGTTGAGCAGTTCTTC.

This clonotype was seen only a few times. V is TRBV6-2 or TRBV6-3 and J is TRBJ2-1; 9 nucleotides line up with TRBD2. The CDR3 extends over 13 amino acids. The V gene's germline CDR1 is MNHEY and CDR2 SVGEGT. The junction had 6 bases not matched to a gene; V was cut back by 4 bases and J by 11 bases. In nucleotides, the CDR3 is TGTGCCAGCAGTTCCCTTAGCGGGAGTAAGCAGTTCTTC. It yields the protein CASSSLSGSKQFF.

Ten or more counts support this clonotype. The chain joins TRBV3-1 to TRBJ1-1; D not resolved. Trimming cost V 2 bases and J 2 bases, with 18 bases left between them. Germline CDR1 reads LGHDT; CDR2 reads YNNKEL (reference sequence). The length of the CDR3 is 17 residues. The CDR3 DNA reads as TGTGCCAGCAGCCAAAGATCGGGGATGGGTGACAACACTGAAGCTTTCTTT. As protein: CASSQRSGMGDNTEAFF.

The V gene is TRBV28, the J gene TRBJ1-2; D not resolved. The CDR3 extends over 11 amino acids. The germline V and J ends were trimmed by 5 bases and 7 bases, with 8 bases remaining between them. From germline, CDR1 is MDHEN and CDR2 SYDVKM. The CDR3 DNA sequence: TGTGCCAGCAGTCCCCTAAGTGGCTACACCTTC. As protein: CASSPLSGYTF.

The table lists this clonotype with a few counts. The V and J genes are TRBV5-5 and TRBJ2-1; the D gene could be TRBD1 or TRBD2 (5 bases each). The CDR3 extends over 18 amino acids. The V gene lost 4 bases and the J gene lost 5 bases, with 25 bases spanning the gap. Per germline, CDR1 SGHKS and CDR2 YYEKEE (reference sequence). CDR3 sequence: CASSPLEKKGPYNNEQFF. In DNA form, the CDR3 reads TGTGCCAGCAGCCCCCTCGAAAAGAAGGGACCCTATAACAATGAGCAGTTCTTC.

To note about this clonotype: One end of the junction varies from germline; a read error may be responsible. The chain employs TRBV12-3 or TRBV12-4 and TRBJ2-1, with 11 bases that match TRBD2. This CDR3 comprises 16 residues. The CDR3 protein is CASSLALAGAYNERFF. DNA of the CDR3: TGTGCCAGCAGTTTAGCACTAGCGGGAGCCTACAATGAGCGGTTCTTC.

V is TRBV7-6 and J is TRBJ2-3; 10 bases map to TRBD2. After removal of 5 bases from V and 5 bases from J, the junction contained 10 bases not matched to a gene. Germline lookup yields CDR1 SGHVS and CDR2 FNYEAQ. CDR3 length equals 16 residues. Here the CDR3 reads CASSPTSGRGGDTQYF. The CDR3 nucleotides read TGTGCCAGCAGCCCGACTAGCGGGCGGGGAGGAGATACGCAGTATTTT.